Listed below are T cell receptor beta chains from one sample, sequenced in a study of T cell changes during pregnancy in multiple sclerosis. Repertoires were generated with immunoSEQ multiplex PCR, while TCRdb's copy carries only in-frame clones and drops some. This table has 30,000 to 45,000 clones, approximately 93% appearing once. The starting material was CD4+ T cells from peripheral blood mononuclear cells, obtained in the first trimester of pregnancy. The receptor source for this set is a female donor with multiple sclerosis, enrolled in a pregnancy study. Each CDR3 is given with its conserved first and last residue. Clone size, where shown, is once, few, many, or a class for clones that have expanded.

- | TRBJ2-7 | TRBV11-3 | CASSPGGSTYEQYF
- | TRBJ1-2 | TRBV18 | CASSPDKNYGYTF
- | TRBJ2-1 | TRBV5-1 | CASSFGLAGGGEQFF
- | TRBJ2-7 | TRBV10-1 | CASSRGPPYEQYF
- | TRBJ1-2 | TRBV5-5 | CASSRGQGGYGYTF
- | TRBJ1-1 | TRBV6-5 | CATSSTGGLTEAFF
- | TRBJ1-5 | TRBV30 | CAWRETGYSNQPQHF
- | TRBJ2-7 | TRBV9 | CASSVAGGTYEQYF
- | TRBJ1-1 | TRBV19 | CASSIGGTGPNEAFF
- | TRBJ1-2 | TRBV10-3 | CAIRARGNYGYTF
- | TRBJ1-1 | TRBV19 | CASSIDRGEAFF
- | TRBJ2-1 | TRBV6-5 | CASSYSGANEQFF
- | TRBJ2-5 | TRBV7-7 | CASSLGPGRRETQYF
- | TRBJ1-6 | TRBV11-2 | CASSQGQYNSPLHF
once | TRBJ1-1 | TRBV7-6 | CASSPYSQGIGTEAFF
- | TRBJ1-1 | TRBV6-5 | CASRPGMNTEAFF
few | TRBJ1-2 | TRBV7-9 | CASSPWTGDGYTF
- | TRBJ2-1 | TRBV10-3 | CAISEPGLTGDEQFF
once | TRBJ2-7 | TRBV4-1 | CASSQNFNTRGYEQYF
- | TRBJ2-2 | TRBV2 | CASSVGAGLNPGELFF
- | TRBJ2-7 | TRBV27 | CASARGWSYEQYF
once | TRBJ2-1 | TRBV30 | CAWSKIAGNNEQFF
- | TRBJ1-1 | TRBV7-3 | CASSPSGGRTEAFF
- | TRBJ1-4 | TRBV27 | CASSLTPQGSANEKLFF
- | TRBJ1-6 | TRBV7-3 | CASSADRVGSPLHF
once | TRBJ1-6 | TRBV9 | CASSVVGGRSPLHF
once | TRBJ2-2 | TRBV9 | CASSVVGTANAGELFF
- | TRBJ2-7 | TRBV9 | CASSLGLAYEQYF
- | TRBJ2-1 | TRBV11-1 | CASSLSGGAHNEQFF
- | TRBJ2-1 | TRBV18 | CASSPMLAGGGHEQFF
- | TRBJ2-7 | TRBV18 | CASSPGLAGYEQYF
once | TRBJ2-7 | TRBV6-6 | CASSFTLAGGNEQYF
- | TRBJ1-2 | TRBV6-6 | CASSPRRGLSGYTF
- | TRBJ1-3 | TRBV6-1 | CASGNRGVTGNTIYF
- | TRBJ2-1 | TRBV2 | CASSGLAAKDEQFF
once | TRBJ1-5 | TRBV5-1 | CASSLAGQGQPQHF
- | TRBJ2-3 | TRBV19 | CASSTGTSGNRAQYF
- | TRBJ2-3 | TRBV18 | CASSPGTGGDTQYF
- | TRBJ1-1 | TRBV4-2 | CASSRPDSKNTEAFF